What follows is one TCR beta chain and its context. The antigen remains unidentified. Looked up from germline, CDR1 is LNHDA and CDR2 is SQIVND (reference sequence). This CDR3 contains 15 residues. Trimming removed 3 bases from V and 7 bases from J; junction bases left unmatched: 4. The source of the sample is a study of vaccination and CD4 T cells after COVID-19. This sample's treatment: approximately 11-day PBMC culture with coronavirus spike peptide pools or control peptides (ViraFEST assay). Scientists ran DNA taken from cultured CD4+ T cells through the Oncomine TCR Beta short-read assay for sequencing. TCRdb re-called the PCR reads through MiXCR, storing one row per CDR3 protein. The data contain about 21,000 distinct CDR3 sequences, almost 50% of them seen just once; the ten biggest clones take up approximately 9%.

Sequenced material: CD4+ T cells from blood, cultured in vitro. V gene TRBV19 combines with J gene TRBJ2-2, with TRBD1 identical over 11 bases. The receptor's source is a human donor who had recovered from COVID-19. This CDR3 is CASSIGQGASGELFF. In DNA, the CDR3 is TGTGCCAGTAGTATCGGACAGGGGGCCAGCGGGGAGCTGTTTTTT.